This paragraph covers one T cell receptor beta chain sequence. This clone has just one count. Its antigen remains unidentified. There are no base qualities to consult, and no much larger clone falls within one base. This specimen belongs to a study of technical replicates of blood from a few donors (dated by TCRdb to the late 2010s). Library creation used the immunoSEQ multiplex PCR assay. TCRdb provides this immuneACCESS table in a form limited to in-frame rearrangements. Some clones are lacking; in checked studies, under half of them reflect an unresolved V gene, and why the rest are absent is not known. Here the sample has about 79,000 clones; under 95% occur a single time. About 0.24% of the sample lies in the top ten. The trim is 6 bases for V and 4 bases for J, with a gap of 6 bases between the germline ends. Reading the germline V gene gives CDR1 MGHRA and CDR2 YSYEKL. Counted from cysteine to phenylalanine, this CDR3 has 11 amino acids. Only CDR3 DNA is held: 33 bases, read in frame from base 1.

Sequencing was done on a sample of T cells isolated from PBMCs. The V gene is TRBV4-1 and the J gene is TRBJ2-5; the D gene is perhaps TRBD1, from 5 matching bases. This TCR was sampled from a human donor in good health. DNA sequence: TGCGCCAGCAGAGGGGTAGAGACCCAGTACTTC. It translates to CASRGVETQYF.